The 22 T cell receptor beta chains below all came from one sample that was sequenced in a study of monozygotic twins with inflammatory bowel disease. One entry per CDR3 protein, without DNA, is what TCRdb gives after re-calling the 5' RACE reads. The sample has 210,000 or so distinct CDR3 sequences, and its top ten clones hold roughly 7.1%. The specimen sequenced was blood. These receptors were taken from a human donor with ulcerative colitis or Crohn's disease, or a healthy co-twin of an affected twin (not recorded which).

The chain's CDR3 is CASSLSGYSTDTQYF. This chain links TRBV7-2 with TRBJ2-3. The germline CDR1 and CDR2 sequences are SGHTA and FQGNSA. CDR3 size: 15 residues.

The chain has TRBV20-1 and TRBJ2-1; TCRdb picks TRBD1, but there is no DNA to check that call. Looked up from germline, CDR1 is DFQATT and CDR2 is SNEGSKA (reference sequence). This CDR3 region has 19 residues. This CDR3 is CSASVTPGQLKSSYNEQFF.

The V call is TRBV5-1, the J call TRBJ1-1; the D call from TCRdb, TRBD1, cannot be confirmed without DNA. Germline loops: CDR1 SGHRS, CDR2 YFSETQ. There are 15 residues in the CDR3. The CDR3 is CASSLGQGLNTEAFF.

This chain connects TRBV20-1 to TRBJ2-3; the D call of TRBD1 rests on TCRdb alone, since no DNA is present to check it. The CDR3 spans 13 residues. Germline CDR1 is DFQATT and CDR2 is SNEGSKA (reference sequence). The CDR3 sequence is CSASGTSTDTQYF.

CDR3 sequence: CASTPTSGRANRTETQYF. The J gene is TRBJ2-5, the V gene TRBV11-3; TCRdb's assignment of TRBD2 cannot be checked, as there is no DNA. Germline V gene lookup returns CDR1 SGHNT and CDR2 YENEEA. The length of the CDR3 is 18 residues.

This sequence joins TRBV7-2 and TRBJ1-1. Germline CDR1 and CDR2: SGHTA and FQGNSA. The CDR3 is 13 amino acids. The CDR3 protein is CASSVREITEAFF. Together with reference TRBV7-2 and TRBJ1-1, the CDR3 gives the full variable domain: GAGVSQSPSNKVTEKGKDVELRCDPISGHTALYWYRQSLGQGLEFLIYFQGNSAPDKSGLPSDRFSAERTGGSVSTLTIQRTQQEDSAVYLCASSVREITEAFFGQGTRLTVV.

The CDR3 here is CASSPLAGGDTDTQYF. This chain uses TRBV27 with TRBJ2-3; checking the TCRdb D call of TRBD2 is not possible without DNA. CDR1 is MNHEY, CDR2 SMNVEV, per germline (reference sequence). The CDR3 length is 16 residues.

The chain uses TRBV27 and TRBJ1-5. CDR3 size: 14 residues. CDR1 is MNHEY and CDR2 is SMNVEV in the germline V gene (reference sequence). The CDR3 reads CASRRDGLGQPQHF.

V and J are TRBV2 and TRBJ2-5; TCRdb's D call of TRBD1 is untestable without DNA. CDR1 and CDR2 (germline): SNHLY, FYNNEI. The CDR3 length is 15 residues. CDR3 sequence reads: CASSSNRDERLTQYF. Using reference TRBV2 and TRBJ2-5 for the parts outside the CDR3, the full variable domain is EPEVTQTPSHQVTQMGQEVILRCVPISNHLYFYWYRQILGQKVEFLVSFYNNEISEKSEIFDDQFSVERPDGSNFTLKIRSTKLEDSAMYFCASSSNRDERLTQYFGPGTRLLVL.

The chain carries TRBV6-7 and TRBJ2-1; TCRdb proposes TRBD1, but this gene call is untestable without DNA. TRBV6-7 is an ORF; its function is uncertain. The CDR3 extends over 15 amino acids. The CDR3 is CASSFLLGSYNEQFF.

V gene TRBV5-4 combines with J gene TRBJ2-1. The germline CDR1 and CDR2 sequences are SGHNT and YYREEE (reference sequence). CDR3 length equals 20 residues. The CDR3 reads CASSLSFHGLRRGLHNEQFF.

This chain's CDR3 is CASGKKMNQPQHF. V and J are TRBV12-3 or TRBV12-4 and TRBJ1-5. The CDR3 loop spans 13 amino acids.

The CDR3 loop is CASSVDRGLYNEQFF. The chain combines TRBV7-9 with TRBJ2-1. Germline V gene data show CDR1 as SEHNR and CDR2 as FQNEAQ (reference sequence). CDR3 length: 15 amino acids.

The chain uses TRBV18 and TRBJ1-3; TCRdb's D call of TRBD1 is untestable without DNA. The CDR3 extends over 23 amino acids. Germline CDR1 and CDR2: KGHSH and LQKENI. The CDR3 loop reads CASSPLGQGLASGKLSSGNTIYF.

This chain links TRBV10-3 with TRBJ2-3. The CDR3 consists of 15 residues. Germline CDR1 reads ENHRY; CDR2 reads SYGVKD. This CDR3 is CAISEWGAGTDTQYF.

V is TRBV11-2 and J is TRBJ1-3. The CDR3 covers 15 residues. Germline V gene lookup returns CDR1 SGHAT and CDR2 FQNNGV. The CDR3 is CASSYEGFSGNTIYF.

The CDR3 protein is CASSLGTRNSPLHF. J is TRBJ1-6 and V is TRBV7-2. The CDR3 is 14 residues long. CDR1 and CDR2 (germline): SGHTA, FQGNSA.

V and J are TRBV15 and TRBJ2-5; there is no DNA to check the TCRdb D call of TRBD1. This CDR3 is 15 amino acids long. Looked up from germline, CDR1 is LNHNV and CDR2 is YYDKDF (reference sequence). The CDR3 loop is CATSRDRPGEETQYF.

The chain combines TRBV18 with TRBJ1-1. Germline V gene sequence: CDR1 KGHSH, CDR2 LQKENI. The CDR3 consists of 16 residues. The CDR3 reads CASSNSRGIMGTEAFF.

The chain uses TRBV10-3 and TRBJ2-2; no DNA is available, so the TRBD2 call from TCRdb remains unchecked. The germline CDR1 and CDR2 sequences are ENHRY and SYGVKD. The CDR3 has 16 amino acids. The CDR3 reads CAISGPLAGEPGELFF.

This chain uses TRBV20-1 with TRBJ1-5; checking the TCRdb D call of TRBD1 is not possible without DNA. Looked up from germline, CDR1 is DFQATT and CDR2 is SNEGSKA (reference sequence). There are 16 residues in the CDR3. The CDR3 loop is CSASDRAAHVNQPQHF.

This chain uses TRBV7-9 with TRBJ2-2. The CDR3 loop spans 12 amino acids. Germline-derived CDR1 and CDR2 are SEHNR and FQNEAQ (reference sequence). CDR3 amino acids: CASSLEVGELFF.